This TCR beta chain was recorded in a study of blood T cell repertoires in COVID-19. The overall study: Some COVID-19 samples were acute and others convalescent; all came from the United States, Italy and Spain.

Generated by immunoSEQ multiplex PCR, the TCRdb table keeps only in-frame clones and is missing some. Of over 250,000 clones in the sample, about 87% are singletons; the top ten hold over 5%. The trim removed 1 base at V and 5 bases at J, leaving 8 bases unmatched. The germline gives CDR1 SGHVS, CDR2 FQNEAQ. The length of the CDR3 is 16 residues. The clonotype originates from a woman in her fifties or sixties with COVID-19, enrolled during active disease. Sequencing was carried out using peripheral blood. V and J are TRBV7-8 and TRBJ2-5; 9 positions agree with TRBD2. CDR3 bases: TGTGCCAGCAGCTTAGTGGGACTAGCTTTTATCGAGACCCAGTACTTC. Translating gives CASSLVGLAFIETQYF. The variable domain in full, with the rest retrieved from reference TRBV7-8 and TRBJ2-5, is GAGVSQSPRYKVAKRGQDVALRCDPISGHVSLFWYQQALGQGPEFLTYFQNEAQLDKSGLPSDRFFAERPEGSVSTLKIQRTQQEDSAVYLCASSLVGLAFIETQYFGPGTRLLVL.